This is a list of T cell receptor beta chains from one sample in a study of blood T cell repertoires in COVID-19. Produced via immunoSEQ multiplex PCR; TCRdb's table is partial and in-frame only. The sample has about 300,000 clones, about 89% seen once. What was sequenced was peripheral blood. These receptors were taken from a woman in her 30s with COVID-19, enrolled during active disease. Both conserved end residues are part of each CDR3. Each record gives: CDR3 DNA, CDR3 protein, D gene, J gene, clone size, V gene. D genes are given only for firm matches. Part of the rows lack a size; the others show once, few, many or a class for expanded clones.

cdr3_nt: TGTGCCAGTAGTATAGGGCAGGGTCTAGCCAAAAACATTCAGTACTTC; cdr3_aa: CASSIGQGLAKNIQYF; d_call: .; j_call: TRBJ2-4; clone_size: .; v_call: TRBV19
cdr3_nt: TGTGCCAGTAGTATGCGGGCGGGTTCTGGGGCCAACGTCCTGACTTTC; cdr3_aa: CASSMRAGSGANVLTF; d_call: .; j_call: TRBJ2-6; clone_size: .; v_call: TRBV19
cdr3_nt: TGCAGCGTTGAGAGAGGGGGGGGATCTGAAGCTTTCTTT; cdr3_aa: CSVERGGGSEAFF; d_call: .; j_call: TRBJ1-1; clone_size: .; v_call: TRBV29-1
cdr3_nt: TGTGCCAGCAGTAGCTCGGACAGGGAGAATGGCTACACCTTC; cdr3_aa: CASSSSDRENGYTF; d_call: TRBD1; j_call: TRBJ1-2; clone_size: once; v_call: TRBV28
cdr3_nt: TGTGCCAGCAGCGAGGGAGTTTCCTACGAGCAGTACTTC; cdr3_aa: CASSEGVSYEQYF; d_call: .; j_call: TRBJ2-7; clone_size: .; v_call: TRBV11-2
cdr3_nt: TGTGCCAGTAGCCCGACAGTCATAGCGAACACTGAAGCTTTCTTT; cdr3_aa: CASSPTVIANTEAFF; d_call: .; j_call: TRBJ1-1; clone_size: .; v_call: TRBV19
cdr3_nt: TGTGCCAGCAGCTTAGAGGCGGGATACAATGAGCAGTTCTTC; cdr3_aa: CASSLEAGYNEQFF; d_call: .; j_call: TRBJ2-1; clone_size: few; v_call: TRBV7-6
cdr3_nt: TGTGCCAGCAGTTTACTGTCACTAACCAAAAACATTCAGTACTTC; cdr3_aa: CASSLLSLTKNIQYF; d_call: .; j_call: TRBJ2-4; clone_size: .; v_call: TRBV27
cdr3_nt: TGTGCCAGCAGCTGGGAGCGGGAGGGCTACGAGCAGTACTTC; cdr3_aa: CASSWEREGYEQYF; d_call: TRBD2; j_call: TRBJ2-7; clone_size: .; v_call: TRBV5-4
cdr3_nt: TGCGCCAGCAGCTTGGTCAGCCTCGGCGAGAGGGAGCAGTACTTC; cdr3_aa: CASSLVSLGEREQYF; d_call: .; j_call: TRBJ2-7; clone_size: .; v_call: TRBV5-1
cdr3_nt: TGTGCCAGCAGTTCCGCAGCGGGAGGCCTCGTAGGACAGTACTTC; cdr3_aa: CASSSAAGGLVGQYF; d_call: TRBD2; j_call: TRBJ2-5; clone_size: .; v_call: TRBV27
cdr3_nt: TGCAGCGTTCAAGAACTGATCAATCAGCCCCAGCATTTT; cdr3_aa: CSVQELINQPQHF; d_call: .; j_call: TRBJ1-5; clone_size: .; v_call: TRBV29-1
cdr3_nt: TGTGCCAGCAGTATACAACCTAACTATGGCTACACCTTC; cdr3_aa: CASSIQPNYGYTF; d_call: .; j_call: TRBJ1-2; clone_size: .; v_call: TRBV2
cdr3_nt: TGTGCCAGTAAACAGTGGGCCACCATATATTTT; cdr3_aa: CASKQWATIYF; d_call: .; j_call: TRBJ1-3; clone_size: .; v_call: TRBV19
cdr3_nt: TGTGCCAGCAGCTTAACCAGACAGGGAGTCGGCGGCTACACCTTC; cdr3_aa: CASSLTRQGVGGYTF; d_call: TRBD1; j_call: TRBJ1-2; clone_size: .; v_call: TRBV7-9
cdr3_nt: TGTGCCAGCAGTCCGCTGGGGGGGGCCTATGGCTACACCTTC; cdr3_aa: CASSPLGGAYGYTF; d_call: .; j_call: TRBJ1-2; clone_size: .; v_call: TRBV9
cdr3_nt: TGTGCCAGCAGCCCCGGGACACCTAGGGAGACCCTCCACTTT; cdr3_aa: CASSPGTPRETLHF; d_call: .; j_call: TRBJ1-6; clone_size: .; v_call: TRBV27
cdr3_nt: TGCGCCAGCAGCTTTCAGGGGGTGGTGAATGAGCAGTTCTTC; cdr3_aa: CASSFQGVVNEQFF; d_call: TRBD1; j_call: TRBJ2-1; clone_size: .; v_call: TRBV5-1
cdr3_nt: TGTGCCAGCTCCGGGTTAAAGCAGGGTGACAATGAAAAACTGTTTTTT; cdr3_aa: CASSGLKQGDNEKLFF; d_call: .; j_call: TRBJ1-4; clone_size: .; v_call: TRBV28
cdr3_nt: TGCGCCAGCAGGACAGGGGACCCACTGAACACCGGGGAGCTGTTTTTT; cdr3_aa: CASRTGDPLNTGELFF; d_call: TRBD1; j_call: TRBJ2-2; clone_size: .; v_call: TRBV5-1